The 2 T cell receptor beta chains below were found in one sample sequenced in a study of early T cells in non-severe SARS-CoV-2 infection. MiXCR, run by TCRdb on the 5' RACE reads, gives a single entry per CDR3 protein. The table shows about 90,000 distinct CDR3 sequences, with approximately 12% occurring only once. Sequences were derived from whole blood, sampled at baseline. The receptors derive from an adult who was a healthcare worker with PCR-confirmed SARS-CoV-2 infection or an uninfected control (not recorded which).

CDR3 nucleotide sequence: TGTGCCAGCAGCCCCTCAGATGTAAGGGAGCAGTACTTC. Encoded protein: CASSPSDVREQYF. V and J are TRBV5-5 and TRBJ2-7; no clear D. This CDR3 is 13 amino acids long. The germline V gene has CDR1 SGHKS and CDR2 YYEKEE (reference sequence). V lost 4 bases to trimming and J lost 7 bases, with 15 bases between them.

The chain uses TRBV7-9 and TRBJ2-5; D call uncertain. The length of the CDR3 is 12 residues. Germline V gene data show CDR1 as SEHNR and CDR2 as FQNEAQ (reference sequence). Trimming removed 4 bases at V and 0 bases at J, with 3 bases between. DNA for the CDR3: TGTGCCAGCAGCTCCCACCAAGAGACCCAGTACTTC. Translation gives CASSSHQETQYF.